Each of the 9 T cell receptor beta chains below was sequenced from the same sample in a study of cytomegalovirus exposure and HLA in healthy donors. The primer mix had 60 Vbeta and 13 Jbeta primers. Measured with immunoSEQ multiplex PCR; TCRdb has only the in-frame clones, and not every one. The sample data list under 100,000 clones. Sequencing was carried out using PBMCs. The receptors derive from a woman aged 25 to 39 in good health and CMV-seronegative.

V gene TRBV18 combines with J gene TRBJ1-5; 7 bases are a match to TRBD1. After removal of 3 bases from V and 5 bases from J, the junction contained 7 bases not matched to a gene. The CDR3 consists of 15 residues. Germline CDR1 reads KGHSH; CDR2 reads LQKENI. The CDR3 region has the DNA TGTGCCAGCTCACCCAGTTCCCAGGGGGATCAGCCCCAGCATTTT. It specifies CASSPSSQGDQPQHF.

In DNA form, the CDR3 reads TGTGCCAGCAGCTACGGCCTAGCGGGGGGGAGAGATACGCAGTATTTT. Protein product: CASSYGLAGGRDTQYF. This chain connects TRBV7-2 to TRBJ2-3; the match to TRBD2 covers 12 bases. Germline CDR1 reads SGHTA; CDR2 reads FQGNSA. The CDR3 is 16 amino acids. V was pared by 4 bases and J by 5 bases, with 7 bases of the junction left unmatched.

DNA for the CDR3: TGTGCCAGCAGCGTGGGGGGGATGGGAGAGACCCAGTACTTC. Translating it yields CASSVGGMGETQYF. The chain links TRBV9 to TRBJ2-5; TRBD2 matches 7 bases. V lost 2 bases to trimming and J lost 4 bases; unmatched junction nucleotides: 5. The CDR3 has 14 residues. Germline lookup yields CDR1 SGDLS and CDR2 YYNGEE.

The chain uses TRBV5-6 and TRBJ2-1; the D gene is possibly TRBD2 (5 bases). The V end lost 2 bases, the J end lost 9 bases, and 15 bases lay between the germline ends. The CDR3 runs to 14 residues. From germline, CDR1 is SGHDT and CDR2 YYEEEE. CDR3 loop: CASSLGPAGAEQFF. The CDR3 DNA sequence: TGTGCCAGCAGCTTAGGCCCGGCGGGCGCTGAGCAGTTCTTC.

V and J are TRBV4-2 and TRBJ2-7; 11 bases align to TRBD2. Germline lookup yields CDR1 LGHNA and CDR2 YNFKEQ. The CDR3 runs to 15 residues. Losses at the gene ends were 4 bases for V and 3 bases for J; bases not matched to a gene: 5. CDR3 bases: TGTGCCAGCAGCCCCGAACTAGCGGGGGTCTACGAGCAGTACTTC. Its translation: CASSPELAGVYEQYF.

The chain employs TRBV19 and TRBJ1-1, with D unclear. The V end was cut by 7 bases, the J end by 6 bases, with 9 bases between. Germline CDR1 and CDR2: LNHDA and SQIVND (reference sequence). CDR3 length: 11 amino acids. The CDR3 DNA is TGTGCCAGTAAGAGGGCTTCTGAAGCTTTCTTT. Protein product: CASKRASEAFF.

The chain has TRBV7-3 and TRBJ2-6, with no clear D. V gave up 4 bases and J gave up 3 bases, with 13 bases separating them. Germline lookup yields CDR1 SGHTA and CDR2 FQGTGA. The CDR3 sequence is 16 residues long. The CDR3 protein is CASSSRRFGGANVLTF. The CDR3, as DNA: TGTGCCAGCAGCTCTAGGCGCTTCGGTGGGGCCAACGTCCTGACTTTC.

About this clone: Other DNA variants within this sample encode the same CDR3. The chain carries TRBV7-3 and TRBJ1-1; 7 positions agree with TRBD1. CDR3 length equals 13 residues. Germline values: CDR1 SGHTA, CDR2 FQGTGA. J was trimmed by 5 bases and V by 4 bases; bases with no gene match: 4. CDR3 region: CASSSTGSTEAFF. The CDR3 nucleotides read TGTGCCAGCAGCTCGACAGGGTCTACTGAAGCTTTCTTT.

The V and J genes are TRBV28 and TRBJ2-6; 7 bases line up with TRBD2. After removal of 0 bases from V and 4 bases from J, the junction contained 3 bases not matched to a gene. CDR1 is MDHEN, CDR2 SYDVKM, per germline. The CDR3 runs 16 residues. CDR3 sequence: CASSLWGGDGANVLTF. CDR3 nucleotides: TGTGCCAGCAGTTTATGGGGAGGGGACGGGGCCAACGTCCTGACTTTC.